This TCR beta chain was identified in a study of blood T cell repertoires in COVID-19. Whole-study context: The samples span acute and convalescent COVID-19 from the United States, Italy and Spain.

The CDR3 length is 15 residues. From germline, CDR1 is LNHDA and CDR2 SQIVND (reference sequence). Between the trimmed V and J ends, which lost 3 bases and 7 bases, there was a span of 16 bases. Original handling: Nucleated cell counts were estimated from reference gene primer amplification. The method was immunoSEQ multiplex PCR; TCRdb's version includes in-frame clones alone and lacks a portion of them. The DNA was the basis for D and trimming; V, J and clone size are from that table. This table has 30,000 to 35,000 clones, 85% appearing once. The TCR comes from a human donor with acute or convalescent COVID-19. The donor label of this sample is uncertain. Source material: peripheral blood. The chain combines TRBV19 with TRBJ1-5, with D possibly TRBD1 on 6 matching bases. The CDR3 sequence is CASSMPQSTGQPQHF. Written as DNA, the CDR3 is TGTGCCAGTAGTATGCCCCAATCGACAGGACAGCCCCAGCATTTT.